The 29 T cell receptor beta chains listed next were all sequenced from one sample in a study of blood T cell repertoires in COVID-19. Produced via immunoSEQ multiplex PCR; TCRdb's table is partial and in-frame only. The data show approximately 250,000 clones, approximately 86% seen once. The sequencing input was peripheral blood. The receptors were gathered from a middle-aged man with active or convalescent COVID-19.

The CDR3 protein is CASSLTGTGQYNEQFF. The CDR3 DNA is TGCGCCAGCAGCTTAACCGGGACAGGGCAATACAATGAGCAGTTCTTC. The chain is built from TRBV5-1 and TRBJ2-1, with 9 nucleotides matching TRBD1. The length of the CDR3 is 16 residues. The V segment lost 2 bases and the J segment 4 bases; nucleotides outside the gene matches: 7. The germline gives CDR1 SGHRS, CDR2 YFSETQ.

The genes are TRBV18 and TRBJ1-6; D possibly corresponds to TRBD1 (5 bases). The CDR3 sequence is 13 residues long. The germline CDR1 and CDR2 sequences are KGHSH and LQKENI. Between the trimmed V and J ends, which lost 5 bases and 6 bases, there was a span of 8 bases. CDR3 sequence: CASSLGGNSPLHF. CDR3 in DNA: TGTGCCAGCTCATTGGGGGGTAATTCACCCCTCCACTTT.

V is TRBV4-1 and J is TRBJ1-3, with D possibly matching TRBD1 (5 bases). The germline gives CDR1 MGHRA, CDR2 YSYEKL. V was clipped by 3 bases and J by 4 bases, with 22 bases between them. CDR3 length: 18 residues. The CDR3 region is CASSHFETGLGLGNTIYF. CDR3 bases: TGCGCCAGCAGCCACTTCGAAACGGGACTTGGTTTAGGAAACACCATATATTTT.

The count of this clone is one. J is TRBJ2-3 and V is TRBV6-4, with a weak D call TRBD2 (6 bases). There are 13 residues in the CDR3. Trimming took 6 bases from V and 4 from J, leaving 11 bases between them. Germline lookup yields CDR1 MRHNA and CDR2 SNTAGT. The CDR3 nucleotides are TGTGCCAGCAGAGGACTAAATTCAGATACGCAGTATTTT. Encoded protein: CASRGLNSDTQYF.

The chain's CDR3 is CSVGGPQRGYTF. The DNA for the CDR3 is TGCAGCGTGGGCGGGCCCCAGCGGGGCTACACCTTC. The gene calls are TRBV29-1 and TRBJ1-2; D is ambiguous. This CDR3 is 12 amino acids long. In germline, CDR1 is SQVTM, CDR2 ANQGSEA. Trimming pared 6 bases from V and 8 bases from J, leaving 16 bases between.

This rearrangement joins TRBV3-1 (or the pseudogene TRBV3-2) to TRBJ1-2; 8 bases are a match to TRBD1. Trimming at V came to 4 bases and at J to 8 bases, leaving 6 bases not matched to a gene. Germline CDR1 is LGHDT and CDR2 is YNNKEL (reference sequence). This CDR3 has 13 amino acids. CDR3 loop: CASSPDRVWGYTF. The DNA of the CDR3 is TGTGCCAGCAGCCCGGACAGGGTCTGGGGCTACACCTTC.

The chain uses TRBV12-3 or TRBV12-4 and TRBJ2-5, with TRBD2 matching 8 bases. J was trimmed by 5 bases and V by 11 bases; bases with no gene match: 7. CDR3 length: 12 residues. CDR3 in amino acids: CAAGTSQETQYF. The CDR3 DNA reads TGTGCCGCAGGGACTAGTCAGGAGACCCAGTACTTC.

The chain employs TRBV7-8 and TRBJ2-3; possibly TRBD1 for D (5 bases). The ends were cut back, 5 bases at V and 5 bases at J, with 23 bases in the middle. Germline values: CDR1 SGHVS, CDR2 FQNEAQ. This CDR3 has 17 amino acids. CDR3: CASSLPRRKGVRDTQYF. CDR3 DNA sequence: TGTGCCAGCAGCCTACCTCGGCGTAAAGGGGTGAGAGATACGCAGTATTTT.

The chain is built from TRBV3-1 (or the pseudogene TRBV3-2) and TRBJ2-5, with 9 bases that match TRBD1. The CDR3 extends over 15 amino acids. V lost 0 bases to trimming and J lost 5 bases; unmatched junction nucleotides: 4. Per the germline V gene, CDR1 is LGHDT and CDR2 is YNNKEL (reference sequence). This CDR3 is CASSQDKGTGETQYF. The DNA of the CDR3 is TGTGCCAGCAGCCAAGATAAGGGGACAGGGGAGACCCAGTACTTC.

V and J are TRBV11-2 and TRBJ2-1, with D possibly being TRBD2 (6 bases). The CDR3 covers 14 residues. Trimming shortened V by 3 bases and J by 10 bases, and 16 bases separated the two germline ends. Germline CDR1 reads SGHAT; CDR2 reads FQNNGV. The CDR3 DNA reads TGTGCCAGCAGCTTCTCGACTAGTATGGTAGAGCAGTTCTTC. Its translation is CASSFSTSMVEQFF.

Here the CDR3 DNA reads TGTGCCACCAGCAGCCCTGGGACAGAAGAGACCCAGTACTTC. Its protein product is CATSSPGTEETQYF. This chain uses TRBV15 with TRBJ2-5; the match to TRBD1 covers 7 bases. The trim removed 3 bases at V and 3 bases at J, leaving 4 bases unmatched. Germline V CDR1 and CDR2: LNHNV, YYDKDF (reference sequence). The CDR3 loop spans 14 amino acids. The whole variable domain, remainder taken from reference TRBV15 and TRBJ2-5, is DAMVIQNPRYQVTQFGKPVTLSCSQTLNHNVMYWYQQKSSQAPKLLFHYYDKDFNNEADTPDNFQSRRPNTSFCFLDIRSPGLGDTAMYLCATSSPGTEETQYFGPGTRLLVL.

The chain has TRBV9 and TRBJ2-7; D uncertain. This CDR3 has 15 residues. Germline-derived CDR1 and CDR2 are SGDLS and YYNGEE. Trimming left V 1 base short and J 0 bases short, with 11 bases between. CDR3 residues: CASSVSSEPSYEQYF. The CDR3 coding sequence is TGTGCCAGCAGCGTAAGTTCAGAACCCTCCTACGAGCAGTACTTC.

The chain combines TRBV10-1 with TRBJ2-1; weak D call: TRBD2 (7 bases). Trimming stripped 2 bases from V and 9 bases from J, with 11 bases between. The CDR3 runs to 13 residues. Per the germline V gene, CDR1 is WNHNN and CDR2 is SYGVQD (reference sequence). CDR3 loop: CASSEGGGSEQFF. The CDR3 bases are TGCGCCAGCAGTGAGGGGGGCGGGAGTGAGCAGTTCTTC.

V gene TRBV18 combines with J gene TRBJ2-5; maybe TRBD2 (5 bases). The V gene's germline CDR1 is KGHSH and CDR2 LQKENI. The V and J ends lost 1 base and 4 bases respectively, with 19 bases between them. This CDR3 is built from 17 residues. Written as DNA, the CDR3 is TGTGCCAGCTCACCACAAGTGGTGACACTCGAGGGAGAGACCCAGTACTTC. Its translation is CASSPQVVTLEGETQYF.

The chain employs TRBV10-3 and TRBJ1-6; 7 nucleotides match TRBD1. Germline loops: CDR1 ENHRY, CDR2 SYGVKD. The CDR3 is made up of 15 amino acids. V lost 0 bases to trimming and J lost 9 bases; unmatched junction nucleotides: 5. CDR3 in amino acids: CAISESQGSGSPLHF. The CDR3 DNA is TGTGCCATCAGTGAGTCACAGGGGTCGGGTTCACCCCTCCACTTT.

J is TRBJ1-3 and V is TRBV24-1, with 7 bases fitting TRBD1. V shed 4 bases, J shed 1 base, and the junction held 12 bases outside the gene matches. Germline V lookup: CDR1 KGHDR, CDR2 SFDVKD. The CDR3 runs to 18 residues. DNA of the CDR3: TGTGCCACCAGTGAGGGCGCGGGACAGACGAAATCTGGAAACACCATATATTTT. This encodes CATSEGAGQTKSGNTIYF.

The chain employs TRBV24-1 and TRBJ2-2, with D possibly TRBD1 on 6 matching bases. Germline V lookup: CDR1 KGHDR, CDR2 SFDVKD. CDR3 length equals 15 residues. Trimming took 5 bases from V and 3 from J, leaving 12 bases between them. DNA for the CDR3: TGTGCCACCAGTGCTCCGGGACATCACACCGGGGAGCTGTTTTTT. Translated, it gives CATSAPGHHTGELFF.

The gene calls are TRBV2 and TRBJ2-1; tentative D call: TRBD2 (5 bases). CDR3 size: 15 residues. Trimming shortened V by 6 bases and J by 5 bases, and 17 bases separated the two germline ends. In germline, CDR1 is SNHLY, CDR2 FYNNEI. The CDR3 DNA follows: TGTGCCAGCAGCCCGTACGGGAAGTCCCACAATGAGCAGTTCTTC. It encodes CASSPYGKSHNEQFF.

The chain carries TRBV6-5 and TRBJ1-1; TRBD1 aligns across 9 bases. Germline V CDR1 and CDR2: MNHEY, SVGAGI. The CDR3 is 14 residues long. Trimming cost V 6 bases and J 10 bases; bases outside gene matches: 12. This chain's CDR3 is CASRPGQGPLRAFF. CDR3 sequence (DNA): TGTGCCAGCAGGCCGGGACAGGGCCCTTTAAGAGCTTTCTTT.

This sequence joins TRBV11-2 and TRBJ2-7; 8 nucleotides agree with TRBD1. Germline CDR1 reads SGHAT; CDR2 reads FQNNGV. The CDR3 is made up of 15 amino acids. V lost 5 bases and J lost 6; bases outside the gene matches: 12. Here the CDR3 reads CASSLTGAPSGEQYF. The CDR3 DNA follows: TGTGCCAGCAGCCTGACAGGGGCTCCCTCGGGCGAGCAGTACTTC.

The chain recombines TRBV3-1 (or the pseudogene TRBV3-2) with TRBJ1-3; possible D gene TRBD1, 5 bases. The CDR3 spans 15 residues. The V end lost 0 bases, the J end lost 2 bases, and 8 bases lay between the germline ends. Germline CDR1 and CDR2: LGHDT and YNNKEL (reference sequence). CDR3 bases: TGTGCCAGCAGCCAAGACGGAGGGGCTGGAAACACCATATATTTT. Translating gives CASSQDGGAGNTIYF.

The chain is built from TRBV29-1 and TRBJ2-3, with a tentative D call TRBD2 (5 bases). The germline CDR1 and CDR2 sequences are SQVTM and ANQGSEA. The CDR3 length is 11 residues. Trimming took 1 base from V and 14 from J, leaving 13 bases between them. The CDR3 DNA sequence: TGCAGCGTTGAAGGGGCTGCACTAGTGTATTTT. This sequence encodes CSVEGAALVYF.

About this clone itself: Other DNA sequences in this sample translate to the same CDR3. The V and J genes are TRBV3-1 (or the pseudogene TRBV3-2) and TRBJ2-5; D possibly corresponds to TRBD2 (6 bases). Trimming took off 0 bases at V and 5 bases at J, with 16 bases between the two ends. The CDR3 runs 16 residues. The germline V gene encodes CDR1 LGHDT and CDR2 YNNKEL (reference sequence). The CDR3 sequence: CASSQDVGGAGETQYF. DNA for the CDR3: TGTGCCAGCAGCCAAGATGTCGGAGGGGCGGGGGAGACCCAGTACTTC.

The CDR3 loop reads CAITGDAYEQYF. The CDR3 DNA is TGTGCCATTACAGGGGACGCCTACGAGCAGTACTTC. The gene calls are TRBV3-1 (or the pseudogene TRBV3-2) and TRBJ2-7; 7 bases are a match to TRBD1. V was clipped by 10 bases and J by 2 bases; unmatched bases: 5. The CDR3 is 12 residues long. The germline CDR1 and CDR2 sequences are LGHDT and YNNKEL (reference sequence).

The rearrangement joins TRBV28 to TRBJ2-1, with 8 bases that match TRBD2. Unmatched junction bases numbered 3, after V lost 5 bases and J lost 0 bases. Per germline, CDR1 MDHEN and CDR2 SYDVKM. The CDR3 runs to 15 residues. The CDR3 loop reads CASSPAGGSYNEQFF. The CDR3 nucleotides read TGTGCCAGCAGTCCCGCGGGAGGCTCCTACAATGAGCAGTTCTTC.

This chain joins TRBV6-5 and TRBJ1-5; 8 nucleotides agree with TRBD1. Germline-derived CDR1 and CDR2 are MNHEY and SVGAGI. Trimming at V came to 5 bases and at J to 6 bases, leaving 6 bases not matched to a gene. The CDR3 covers 14 residues. In nucleotides, the CDR3 is TGTGCCAGCAGTCGGACAGGGACAGTTCAGCCCCAGCATTTT. It specifies CASSRTGTVQPQHF.

This clone was seen once. The rearrangement joins TRBV20-1 to TRBJ2-1, with 7 bases aligning to TRBD2. After removal of 3 bases from V and 7 bases from J, the junction contained 15 bases not matched to a gene. This CDR3 has 16 amino acids. The germline V gene encodes CDR1 DFQATT and CDR2 SNEGSKA (reference sequence). The DNA of the CDR3 is TGCAGTGCTAGTTCTTTCGGGAGGTCCTCCTGGAATGAGCAGTTCTTC. It translates to CSASSFGRSSWNEQFF.

The sample holds a few counts of this clone. This rearrangement joins TRBV19 to TRBJ1-2, with 7 bases that match TRBD1. CDR3 length: 16 amino acids. Germline V lookup: CDR1 LNHDA, CDR2 SQIVND (reference sequence). J gave up 4 bases and V 6 bases, and 14 bases lay outside the gene matches. The CDR3 sequence: CASRAPSTGILYGYTF. As DNA, the CDR3 is TGTGCCAGTAGGGCCCCGTCGACAGGGATCCTCTATGGCTACACCTTC.

This chain links TRBV19 with TRBJ1-4; D call uncertain. The CDR3 covers 17 residues. V lost 4 bases and J 5 bases, leaving 20 bases between the germline ends. Germline-derived CDR1 and CDR2 are LNHDA and SQIVND (reference sequence). As DNA, the CDR3 is TGTGCCAGTAGTAAGAAGCGGGAGGGCTCGCCAAATGAAAAACTGTTTTTT. This sequence encodes CASSKKREGSPNEKLFF.